This record concerns one T cell receptor (beta chain) sequence. This clonotype occurred many times. Its specific antigen is unknown. No much larger clone exists at a distance of one base, and base qualities are not known. The library was made by 5' RACE. Instrument on record: Illumina HiSeq 2500. A second PCR of 7 to 11 cycles was performed with a sample-barcoded 5' primer and a J-beta primer mix. A template-switch 5' adaptor carrying 12 random nucleotides introduced a unique molecular identifier onto each TCR beta cDNA molecule. Each sample yielded at least 3 million CDR3-containing paired-end reads. First-strand cDNA synthesis was performed from all RNA using the Mint cDNA synthesis kit, with priming by a TRBC-specific oligonucleotide. After uracil-DNA glycosylase treatment, a first 18-cycle PCR used universal primers M1SS and BC2_uni_R on all cDNA. For the original study's pipeline: For normalization, 1 million high-quality reads were randomly selected from each sample, with every read carrying a distinct molecular identifier. Reads with shared molecular identifiers were discarded instead of being binned into consensus sequences. MiTCR, with a Q25 quality threshold and the strictest error-elimination algorithm, was used for CDR3 identification, clonotype clustering and error correction. Lower-bound total TCR beta diversity was estimated with a nonparametric unseen species model using Euler transformation. TCRdb passed the public sequencing reads through fastp at Q25 and MiXCR, retaining productive beta sequences. Under each unique CDR3 protein, matching rows form one entry showing the most common genes and DNA. The V and J calls were determined by TCRdb, not by the authors. This sample lists 500,000 to 700,000 distinct CDR3 sequences; approximately 30% were detected once. In total, the top ten clones hold less than 20% of the sample.

This record comes from a study of blood T cells in healthy people across ages (dated by TCRdb to between 2014 and 2017). With regard to the full study: In model experiments, roughly one uniquely barcoded TCR beta cDNA molecule per two T cells was captured by template switching. To track age-related changes in TCR beta repertoire diversity, the study relied on deep sequencing normalized with unique cDNA molecular identifiers. Four age groups were formed from the donors: young (average about 15 years), middle-aged (less than 40), aged (under 70) and long-lived (less than 85). To avoid experimental bias, donors of different ages were spread randomly across the sequencing lanes. Two additional independent replicas of 1 million unique cDNA reads from the same blood draw were analyzed for two donors (one aged 18 to 29 and one aged 80 or older).

Beyond this particular receptor, the publication reports: The CMV infection status of donors was not known, potentially confounding age-related changes in expanded clonotypes. Estimates of total diversity from one million sequenced T cells were regarded as lower bounds and underestimates. As age increased, observed TCR beta diversity per million T cells dropped in a roughly linear way, and a significant reduction was already evident by age around 41. Since profiling was done on bulk unsorted PBMCs, naive and antigen-experienced compartments could not be conclusively compared. Compared with the aged group, more naive CD4+ T cells, fewer expanded clones and increased TCR diversity were shown by the long-lived group, suggesting age selection. The percentage of naive T cells measured by flow cytometry correlated strongly with observed TCR beta diversity.

The CDR3 runs 15 amino acids, cysteine and phenylalanine included. Kept here is only the CDR3 DNA, which spans 45 bases and is read in frame from base 1. Sequences SGHAT (CDR1) and FQNNGV (CDR2) are obtained from the germline V gene. V and J are truncated by 2 bases and 2 bases respectively, leaving an intervening sequence of 10 bases. The donors were 40 or so Caucasian individuals from Russia, aged about 6 to 95 years, who were systemically healthy. Each donor gave approximately 9.3 milliliters of peripheral blood, collected into EDTA-treated Vacutainer tubes. Ficoll-Paque density-gradient centrifugation was used to isolate PBMCs, with at least 7 million per sample. Trizol reagent was used to extract total RNA from PBMCs, with at least 6 micrograms per sample. For every donor, flow cytometry on a PBMC aliquot measured the percentage of naive CD45RAhigh/CD27high T cells.

This sequence uses TRBV11-2 and TRBJ2-1, with an unclear D gene assignment. The sequence was collected from a woman older than 75 in good health. The specimen sequenced was blood. The DNA is as follows: TGTGCCAGCAGCTTATCGAGACTTACCTACAATGAGCAGTTCTTC. The translation is CASSLSRLTYNEQFF. The reference TRBV11-2 and TRBJ2-1 proteins fill in what lies around the CDR3, so the full variable domain reads EAGVAQSPRYKIIEKRQSVAFWCNPISGHATLYWYQQILGQGPKLLIQFQNNGVVDDSQLPKDRFSAERLKGVDSTLKIQPAKLEDSAVYLCASSLSRLTYNEQFFGPGTRLTVL.